This passage covers 10 T cell receptor beta chains from one sample sequenced in a study of Graves' ophthalmopathy and Graves' hyperthyroidism. Investigators amplified TCR beta CDR3 regions from RNA transcripts. HTBI primers primed a first-round RT-PCR, and a second-round multiplex PCR followed. TCRdb re-analysed the multiplex PCR reads in MiXCR, keeping a single row per CDR3 protein. The sample lists 300,000 or so distinct CDR3 sequences, roughly a sixth seen once, with roughly 12% in the top ten. Sequencing was done on a sample of peripheral blood. These receptor sequences come from an adult man with Graves' ophthalmopathy.

This clonotype was detected a few times. The chain has TRBV7-2 and TRBJ2-5; D is ambiguous. Per the germline V gene, CDR1 is SGHTA and CDR2 is FQGNSA. V dropped 4 bases and J dropped 2 bases, with 11 bases sitting between them. This CDR3 region has 14 residues. CDR3 protein: CASSSHMGQETQYF. CDR3 nucleotide sequence: TGTGCCAGCAGCTCCCACATGGGGCAAGAGACCCAGTACTTC.

This clonotype was found many times. This sequence joins TRBV28 and TRBJ1-3, with TRBD1 identical over 8 bases. The germline V gene encodes CDR1 MDHEN and CDR2 SYDVKM. The V segment lost 3 bases and the J segment 1 base; nucleotides outside the gene matches: 8. CDR3 size: 17 residues. CDR3 sequence (DNA): TGTGCCAGCAGTTTTATGGGACAGGCAAGATCTGGAAACACCATATATTTT. Translated: CASSFMGQARSGNTIYF. The full variable domain, in which reference TRBV28 and TRBJ1-3 provide the parts outside the CDR3, is DVKVTQSSRYLVKRTGEKVFLECVQDMDHENMFWYRQDPGLGLRLIYFSYDVKMKEKGDIPEGYSVSREKKERFSLILESASTNQTSMYLCASSFMGQARSGNTIYFGEGSWLTVV.

Many counts were recorded for this clonotype. This chain uses TRBV6-5 with TRBJ1-1; D perhaps matches TRBD1 (6 bases). V lost 8 bases to trimming and J lost 0 bases, with 16 bases between them. The germline gives CDR1 MNHEY, CDR2 SVGAGI. This CDR3 comprises 15 residues. The CDR3 spells CASGRGGQLNTEAFF. The CDR3 DNA reads as TGTGCCAGCGGACGGGGGGGGCAACTGAACACTGAAGCTTTCTTT.

This clonotype has a count of ten or more. CDR3 in amino acids: CAISDRTGFEGYTF. In DNA form, the CDR3 reads TGTGCCATCAGTGACCGGACAGGGTTTGAGGGCTACACCTTC. The genes are TRBV10-3 and TRBJ1-2; 8 positions match TRBD1. The CDR3 spans 14 residues. V trimming: 3 bases; J trimming: 8 bases; junction bases outside the gene matches: 8. Germline CDR1 is ENHRY and CDR2 is SYGVKD.

The sample holds many counts of this clonotype. The rearrangement links TRBV14 to TRBJ2-7; possibly TRBD1 or TRBD2 for D (5 bases each). The length of the CDR3 is 12 residues. The germline V and J ends were trimmed by 1 base and 12 bases, with 13 bases remaining between them. Germline CDR1 reads SGHDN; CDR2 reads FVKESK. The CDR3 bases are TGTGCCAGCAGCCAAGTTGAGGGACCGACGTACTTC. Its translation: CASSQVEGPTYF.

The chain carries TRBV27 and TRBJ2-4, with D possibly TRBD2 on 5 matching bases. Per germline, CDR1 MNHEY and CDR2 SMNVEV (reference sequence). V lost 3 bases to trimming and J lost 5 bases, with 20 bases between them. The CDR3 totals 17 residues. The CDR3 bases are TGTGCCAGCAGTTTGAGGGTGACCACAGAAGAAGAAAACATTCAGTACTTC. Its translation: CASSLRVTTEEENIQYF.

This clonotype was detected many times. The genes are TRBV7-2 and TRBJ1-5; TRBD1 aligns across 7 bases. V shed 3 bases and J 3 bases; nucleotides not matched to a gene: 2. Germline V CDR1 and CDR2: SGHTA, FQGNSA. This CDR3 region has 14 residues. The CDR3 bases are TGTGCCAGCAGCTTGACAGGGATCAATCAGCCCCAGCATTTT. This codes for CASSLTGINQPQHF. Supplemented by reference TRBV7-2 and TRBJ1-5, the full variable domain reads GAGVSQSPSNKVTEKGKDVELRCDPISGHTALYWYRQSLGQGLEFLIYFQGNSAPDKSGLPSDRFSAERTGGSVSTLTIQRTQQEDSAVYLCASSLTGINQPQHFGDGTRLSIL.

This clonotype was observed at least ten times. This chain uses TRBV28 with TRBJ2-7; D unresolved. V lost 7 bases, J lost 5 bases, and 12 bases lay in between. The germline CDR1 and CDR2 sequences are MDHEN and SYDVKM. This CDR3 spans 12 amino acids. CDR3 residues: CASNLGSNEQYF. CDR3 DNA: TGTGCCAGCAACCTCGGGTCCAACGAGCAGTACTTC.

There are many counts of this clonotype. This chain links TRBV12-3 or TRBV12-4 with TRBJ1-5, with D hard to call. V lost 3 bases to trimming and J lost 2 bases, with 11 bases between them. CDR3 length: 15 amino acids. As DNA, the CDR3 is TGTGCCAGCAGTTTTTCGGCGGGTGGCAATCAGCCCCAGCATTTT. It translates to CASSFSAGGNQPQHF.

There are many counts of this clonotype. The rearrangement uses TRBV27 and TRBJ2-5; D might be TRBD1 or TRBD2, each matching 5 bases. V shed 8 bases and J shed 3 bases, with 16 bases lying between them. Germline CDR1 is MNHEY and CDR2 is SMNVEV (reference sequence). The CDR3 is 14 amino acids. CDR3 bases: TGTGCCAGCGGAGTTTATATGGGGGAAGAGACCCAGTACTTC. It codes for CASGVYMGEETQYF.